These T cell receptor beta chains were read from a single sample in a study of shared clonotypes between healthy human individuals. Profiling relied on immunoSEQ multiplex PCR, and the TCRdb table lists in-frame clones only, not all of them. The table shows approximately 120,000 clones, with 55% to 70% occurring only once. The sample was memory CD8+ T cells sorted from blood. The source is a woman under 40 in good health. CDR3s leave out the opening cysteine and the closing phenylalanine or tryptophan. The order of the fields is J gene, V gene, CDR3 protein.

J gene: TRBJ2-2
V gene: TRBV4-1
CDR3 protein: ASSGGWGTGELF

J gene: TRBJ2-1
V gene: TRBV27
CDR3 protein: ASSFRDNEQF

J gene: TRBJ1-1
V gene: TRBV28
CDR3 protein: ASRARQGTEAF

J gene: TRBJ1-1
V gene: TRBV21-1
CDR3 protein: ASSIRVATLRTEAF

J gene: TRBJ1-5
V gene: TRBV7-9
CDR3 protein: ASSFDQGGQPQH

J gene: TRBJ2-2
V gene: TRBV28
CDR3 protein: ALSRGEGETGELF

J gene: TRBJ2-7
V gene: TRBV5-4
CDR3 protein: ASSLEPGAPYEQY

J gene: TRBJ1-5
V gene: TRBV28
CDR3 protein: ANTWTDFNQPQH

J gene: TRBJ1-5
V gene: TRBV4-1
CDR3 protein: ASSQEKGQGEQPQH

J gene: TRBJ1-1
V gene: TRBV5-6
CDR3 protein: ASSLRETDTEAF

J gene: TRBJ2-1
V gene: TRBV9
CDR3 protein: ASSKRDNEQF

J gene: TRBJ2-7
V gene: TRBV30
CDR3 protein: ACRAGVGYEQY

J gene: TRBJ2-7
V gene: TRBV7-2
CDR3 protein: ASSSRGQAPYEQY

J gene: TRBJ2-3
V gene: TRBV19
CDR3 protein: ASRSSGKITDTQY

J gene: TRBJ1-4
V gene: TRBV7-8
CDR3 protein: ASSQNDEKLF

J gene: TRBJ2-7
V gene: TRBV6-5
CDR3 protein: ASSYGTDAGLQY

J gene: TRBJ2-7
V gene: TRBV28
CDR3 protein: ASSTTGTAYEQY

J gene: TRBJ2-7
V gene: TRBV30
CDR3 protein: AWSVRYPHQTYEQY

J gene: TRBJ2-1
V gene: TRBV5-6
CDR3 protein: ASSRLAGGFYYNEQF

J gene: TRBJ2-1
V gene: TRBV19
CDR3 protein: ASSSKTGLAHNEQF

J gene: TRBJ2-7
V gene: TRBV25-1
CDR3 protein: ASSLGDRSYEQY

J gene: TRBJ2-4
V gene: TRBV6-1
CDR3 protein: ASTQGNIQY

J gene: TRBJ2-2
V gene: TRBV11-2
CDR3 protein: ASSLGGRGITGELF

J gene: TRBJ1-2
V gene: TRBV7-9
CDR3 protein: ASSPPGGETYGYT

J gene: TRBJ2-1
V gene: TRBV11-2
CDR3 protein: ASSSSRGDNEQF

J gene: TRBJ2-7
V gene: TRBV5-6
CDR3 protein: ASSAGLTTYEQY

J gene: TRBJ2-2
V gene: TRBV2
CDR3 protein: ASRGVGLALKEANTGELF

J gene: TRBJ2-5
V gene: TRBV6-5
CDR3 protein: ASSRRGGGQETQY

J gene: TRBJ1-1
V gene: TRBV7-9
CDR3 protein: ASSPSQGRDVEAF

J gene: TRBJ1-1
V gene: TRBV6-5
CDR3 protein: ASSYSIDTEAF

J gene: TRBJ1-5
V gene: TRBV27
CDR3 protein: ASSLDSTNQPQH

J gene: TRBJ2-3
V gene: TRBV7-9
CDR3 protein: ASSLGQASTDTQY

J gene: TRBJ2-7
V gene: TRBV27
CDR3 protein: ASSAGIPYEQY

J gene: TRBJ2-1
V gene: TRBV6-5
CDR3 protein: ASSYYSPPPLF

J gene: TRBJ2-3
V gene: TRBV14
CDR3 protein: ASSQDTRGKEISTDTQY

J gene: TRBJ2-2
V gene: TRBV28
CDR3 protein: ASRVTRGNTGELF

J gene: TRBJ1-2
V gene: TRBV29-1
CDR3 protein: SVVARPDGYT

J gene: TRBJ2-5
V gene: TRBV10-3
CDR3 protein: AISVMGEETQY

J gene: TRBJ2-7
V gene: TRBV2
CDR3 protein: ASSEGISYEQY

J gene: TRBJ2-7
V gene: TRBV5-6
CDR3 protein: ASSLTGLAAGEQY

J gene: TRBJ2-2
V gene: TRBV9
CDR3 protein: ASSVVSTGELF

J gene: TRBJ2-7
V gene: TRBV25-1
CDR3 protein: ASSEKEGKQY

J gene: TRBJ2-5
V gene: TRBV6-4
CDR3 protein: ASSKPRGETQY

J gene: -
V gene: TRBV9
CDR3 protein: ASSVSWGNEQY

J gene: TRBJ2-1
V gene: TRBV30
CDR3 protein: AWSIPGLAGQYNEQF

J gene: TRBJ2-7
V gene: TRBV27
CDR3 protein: ASSVGSEQY

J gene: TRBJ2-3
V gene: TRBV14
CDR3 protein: ASSLIDRQGLRRTDTQY

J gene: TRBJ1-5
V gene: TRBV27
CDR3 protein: ASSFDFPSNQPQH

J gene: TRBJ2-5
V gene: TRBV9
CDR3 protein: ASSVAWGQETQY

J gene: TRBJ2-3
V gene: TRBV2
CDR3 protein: ASSSLAGGTADTQY

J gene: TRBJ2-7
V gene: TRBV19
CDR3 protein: ASSPRGATGGYEQY

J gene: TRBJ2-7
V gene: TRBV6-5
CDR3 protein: ASSYRGQYEQY

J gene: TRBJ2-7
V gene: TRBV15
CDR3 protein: ATSREDISSSYEQY

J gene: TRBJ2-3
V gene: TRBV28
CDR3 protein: AAQSIMGSVVTDTQY